What follows are 20 T cell receptor beta chains derived from one specimen sequenced in a study of identical twins. A single record per CDR3 protein comes from TCRdb applying MiXCR to the 5' RACE reads. The sample gives around 140,000 distinct CDR3 sequences, 3.5% of which show up once; about 7.8% is in the top ten. Sequencing used memory T cells sorted from blood. These receptors all come from a man younger than 30 in good health.

This clonotype was recorded at least ten times. The chain joins TRBV20-1 to TRBJ2-1, with a tentative D call TRBD2 (6 bases). The ends were cut back, 4 bases at V and 4 bases at J, with 11 bases in the middle. The CDR3 has 13 residues. Germline V lookup: CDR1 DFQATT, CDR2 SNEGSKA (reference sequence). The chain's CDR3 is CSANGRSYNEQFF. DNA for the CDR3: TGCAGTGCTAACGGGAGAAGTTACAATGAGCAGTTCTTC.

This clonotype was recorded at least ten times. This chain uses TRBV2 with TRBJ2-7; D unclear. The CDR3 contains 12 residues. Germline CDR1 and CDR2: SNHLY and FYNNEI. The CDR3 region is CASSEASYEQYV. DNA for the CDR3: TGTGCCAGCAGCGAAGCCAGCTACGAGCAGTACGTC.

The table lists this clonotype with many counts. A read error may produce the germline difference seen at one junction end. The chain has TRBV29-1 and TRBJ2-3; D might be TRBD1 (6 bases). The CDR3 loop spans 14 amino acids. The germline V gene encodes CDR1 SQVTM and CDR2 ANQGSEA. CDR3 bases: TGCAGCGCGAGCCCACCCGAGATTCAGGGGCCCGGGGCCTTT. Its translation: CSASPPEIQGPGAF.

This clonotype was observed at least ten times. This rearrangement joins TRBV4-1 to TRBJ1-2; D might be TRBD1 (5 bases). The CDR3 has 16 amino acids. V was cut by 1 base and J by 2 bases, with 14 bases left in between. CDR1 is MGHRA, CDR2 YSYEKL, per germline. The DNA for the CDR3 is TGCGCCAGCAGCCAAGGGACCCAGGGTTGGAACTATGGCTACACCTTC. Amino acid sequence: CASSQGTQGWNYGYTF.

This clonotype has ten or more counts. This CDR3 is CASSRFDQYNEQFF. DNA for the CDR3: TGTGCCAGCAGCCGGTTCGACCAGTACAATGAGCAGTTCTTC. This rearrangement joins TRBV3-1 to TRBJ2-1; no clear D. Germline CDR1 is LGHDT and CDR2 is YNNKEL (reference sequence). V gave up 4 bases and J gave up 4 bases, with 11 bases separating them. CDR3 length: 14 residues.

This clonotype showed up many times. The rearrangement links TRBV3-1 to TRBJ2-5, with D unclear. The germline gives CDR1 LGHDT, CDR2 YNNKEL (reference sequence). The V gene lost 1 base and the J gene lost 7 bases, with 10 bases spanning the gap. The CDR3 spans 13 residues. The DNA of the CDR3 is TGTGCCAGCAGCCAAGGTCGTGTGGGGACCCAGTACTTC. This gives the protein CASSQGRVGTQYF.

The sample holds a few counts of this clonotype. The rearrangement links TRBV7-2 to TRBJ2-1, with no clear D. The CDR3 is 16 amino acids. The germline CDR1 and CDR2 sequences are SGHTA and FQGNSA. Trimming removed 6 bases from V and 7 bases from J, with 22 bases in between. DNA for the CDR3: TGTGCCAGCAGTATAAGGTGGGCGGACGAAGGGAATGAGCAGTTCTTC. This codes for CASSIRWADEGNEQFF.

The CDR3 sequence: CASSFGSWTGVTDTQYF. The DNA for the CDR3 is TGTGCCAGCAGCTTTGGTTCCTGGACAGGGGTTACAGATACGCAGTATTTT. The chain combines TRBV7-9 with TRBJ2-3; 9 positions agree with TRBD1. CDR1 SEHNR and CDR2 FQNEAQ come from the germline V gene (reference sequence). Trimming cost V 3 bases and J 3 bases; bases outside gene matches: 10. The CDR3 spans 17 residues.

This clonotype was seen ten or more times. The J gene is TRBJ2-5, the V gene TRBV5-1; 11 nucleotides align to TRBD2. Germline-derived CDR1 and CDR2 are SGHRS and YFSETQ. The CDR3 sequence is 18 residues long. J lost 2 bases, V lost 4 bases, and 13 bases had no gene match. The CDR3 reads CASSPGVAGGPGQETQYF. For the CDR3, the DNA is TGCGCCAGCAGCCCAGGGGTAGCGGGAGGGCCGGGACAAGAGACCCAGTACTTC.

This clonotype was observed at least ten times. As DNA, the CDR3 is TGTGCCAGCAGCCGGGACGAAAACTACGAGCAGTACTTC. Translation gives CASSRDENYEQYF. V usage is TRBV7-6 and J usage is TRBJ2-7; the D call may be TRBD1 or TRBD2 (5 bases each). From germline, CDR1 is SGHVS and CDR2 FNYEAQ. There are 13 residues in the CDR3. Trimming removed 5 bases from V and 3 bases from J, with 11 bases in between.

This clonotype was counted at least ten times. V is TRBV29-1 and J is TRBJ2-3; D is ambiguous. The germline V gene has CDR1 SQVTM and CDR2 ANQGSEA. Trimming pared 7 bases from V and 6 bases from J, leaving 8 bases between. The CDR3 is 10 residues long. CDR3 amino acids: CSGSQDTQYF. CDR3 nucleotide sequence: TGCAGCGGTTCACAGGATACGCAGTATTTT.

The chain joins TRBV3-1 to TRBJ2-1; 9 bases fit TRBD2. Germline CDR1 LGHDT, CDR2 YNNKEL (reference sequence). The CDR3 covers 13 residues. Germline trimming cut 4 bases from V and 9 bases from J; bases unmatched to any gene: 4. DNA of the CDR3: TGTGCCAGCAGCCGAACGCGGGGGGGTGAGCAGTTCTTC. Encoded protein: CASSRTRGGEQFF.

This clonotype was observed a handful of times. The chain carries TRBV7-9 and TRBJ2-7; TRBD1 matches at 8 bases. Looked up from germline, CDR1 is SEHNR and CDR2 is FQNEAQ (reference sequence). V trimming: 3 bases; J trimming: 2 bases; junction bases outside the gene matches: 12. This CDR3 contains 17 residues. Here the CDR3 DNA reads TGTGCCAGCAGCTTGGGGACAGGTGGGCAGTATCCCTACGAGCAGTACTTC. Translation: CASSLGTGGQYPYEQYF.

This clonotype was counted ten times or more. This sequence joins TRBV19 and TRBJ2-2; 15 bases line up with TRBD2. The CDR3 runs to 16 residues. Germline V gives CDR1 LNHDA, CDR2 SQIVND (reference sequence). Losses at the gene ends were 7 bases for V and 6 bases for J; bases not matched to a gene: 6. CDR3 DNA: TGTGCCAGTACTGGACTAGCGGGAGGGCCCTCCGGGGAGCTGTTTTTT. It translates to CASTGLAGGPSGELFF.

The genes are TRBV28 and TRBJ2-5; 9 bases agree with TRBD2. In germline, CDR1 is MDHEN, CDR2 SYDVKM. There are 14 residues in the CDR3. V trimming: 2 bases; J trimming: 5 bases; junction bases outside the gene matches: 3. The CDR3 loop is CASSLPLAGETQYF. The CDR3 bases are TGTGCCAGCAGTTTACCCCTAGCGGGGGAGACCCAGTACTTC.

This clonotype was detected many times. The V call is TRBV5-1, the J call TRBJ1-4; 7 bases agree with TRBD1. CDR1 is SGHRS and CDR2 is YFSETQ in the germline V gene. CDR3 length: 17 residues. After removal of 8 bases from V and 7 bases from J, the junction contained 20 bases not matched to a gene. CDR3 region: CASRRTGVQRQGEKLFF. The CDR3 region has the DNA TGCGCCAGTAGGCGAACAGGGGTACAAAGGCAAGGTGAAAAACTGTTTTTT.

This clonotype was detected many times. The rearrangement joins TRBV12-3 or TRBV12-4 to TRBJ2-5, with TRBD1 matching 11 bases. CDR3 size: 16 residues. V was pared by 6 bases and J by 5 bases, with 11 bases of the junction left unmatched. The CDR3 nucleotides read TGTGCCAGCAGCAGCCGGACAGGGGGCCAGTCGGAGACCCAGTACTTC. It is translated as CASSSRTGGQSETQYF.

The V call is TRBV3-1, the J call TRBJ1-1; 7 bases map to TRBD1. V lost 0 bases, J lost 2 bases, and 6 bases stayed unmatched. CDR1 is LGHDT and CDR2 is YNNKEL in the germline V gene (reference sequence). This CDR3 has 16 amino acids. CDR3 bases: TGTGCCAGCAGCCAAGACCCTACAGGGGTAAACACTGAAGCTTTCTTT. It yields the protein CASSQDPTGVNTEAFF.

Many counts were recorded for this clonotype. The CDR3 protein is CASSTRTGGADGYTF. Here the CDR3 DNA reads TGTGCCAGCAGCACCAGGACAGGGGGCGCCGACGGCTACACCTTC. V usage is TRBV7-2 and J usage is TRBJ1-2; 11 positions agree with TRBD1. The germline V gene encodes CDR1 SGHTA and CDR2 FQGNSA. V was pared by 5 bases and J by 8 bases, with 10 bases of the junction left unmatched. The CDR3 sequence is 15 residues long.

This clonotype was counted at least ten times. V usage is TRBV12-3 or TRBV12-4 and J usage is TRBJ2-6; tentative D call: TRBD2 (5 bases). V shed 4 bases and J shed 0 bases, with 10 bases lying between them. The CDR3 loop spans 16 amino acids. The CDR3 sequence: CASSSGGGSGANVLTF. The DNA for the CDR3 is TGTGCCAGCAGTTCCGGAGGAGGCTCTGGGGCCAACGTCCTGACTTTC.